This T cell receptor (beta chain) was retrieved from a study of control samples from healthy donors and cancer patients. The CDR3 is 12 amino acids. Germline lookup yields CDR1 GTSNPN and CDR2 SVGIG (reference sequence). V lost 4 bases, J lost 4 bases, and 10 bases lay in between. TCRdb's copy holds only in-frame clones and misses some; the assay was immunoSEQ multiplex PCR. The table shows roughly 170,000 clones, with about 93% occurring only once. This clone was recorded once. This clonotype was obtained from a man younger than 30 in good health. The chain has TRBV30 and TRBJ1-2; D unresolved. The material sequenced was blood. In nucleotides, the CDR3 is TGTGCCTGGACTCAACTGCTCTATGGCTACACCTTC. As protein: CAWTQLLYGYTF.